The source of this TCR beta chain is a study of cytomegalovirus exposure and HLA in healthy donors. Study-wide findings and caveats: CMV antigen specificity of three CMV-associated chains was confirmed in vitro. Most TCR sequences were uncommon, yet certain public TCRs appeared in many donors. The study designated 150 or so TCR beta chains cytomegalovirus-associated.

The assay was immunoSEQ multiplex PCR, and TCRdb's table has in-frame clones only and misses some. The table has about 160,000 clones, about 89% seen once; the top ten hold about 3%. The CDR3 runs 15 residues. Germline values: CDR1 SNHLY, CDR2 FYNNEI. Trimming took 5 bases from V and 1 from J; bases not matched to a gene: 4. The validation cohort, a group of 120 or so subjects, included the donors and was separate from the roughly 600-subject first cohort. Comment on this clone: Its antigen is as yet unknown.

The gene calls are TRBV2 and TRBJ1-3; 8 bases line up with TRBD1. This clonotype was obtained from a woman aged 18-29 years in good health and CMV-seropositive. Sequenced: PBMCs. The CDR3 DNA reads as TGTGCCAGCAGTTACGACAGGGGATCTGGAAACACCATATATTTT. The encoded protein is CASSYDRGSGNTIYF.